Included here is one T cell receptor beta chain sequence, with context. In germline, CDR1 is SEHNR, CDR2 FQNEAQ (reference sequence). The CDR3 runs 11 residues. The germline V and J ends were trimmed by 8 bases and 15 bases, with 17 bases remaining between them. This entry comes from a study of blood T cell repertoires in COVID-19. Across the whole study: T cells, B-cell-depleted T cells, or PBMCs provided the cDNA or gDNA that served as material.

Here immunoSEQ multiplex PCR was the method, and the copy in TCRdb shows in-frame clones only, minus some. The profile covers about 200,000 clones, with 85% to 90% appearing a single time and under 2% taken by the ten largest. The chain employs TRBV7-9 and TRBJ2-1, with D maybe TRBD2 (6 bases). The receptor was isolated from a man aged 18-30 years with active or convalescent COVID-19. The sequenced material came from peripheral blood. The CDR3 region is CASDFTGLPFF. In nucleotides, the CDR3 is TGTGCCAGCGACTTTACGGGACTGCCGTTCTTC.